One and the same sample provided the 21 T cell receptor beta chains below, sequenced in a study of T cell changes during pregnancy in multiple sclerosis. The assay was immunoSEQ multiplex PCR, and TCRdb's table has in-frame clones only and misses some. The repertoire consists of 35,000 to 55,000 clones, with 85% to 95% occurring once and the leading ten covering roughly 0.49%. Specimen: CD4+ T cells from peripheral blood mononuclear cells, collected in the third trimester of pregnancy. The source of these receptors is a female donor with multiple sclerosis, enrolled in a pregnancy study.

This chain uses TRBV13 with TRBJ2-1; 7 bases are shared with TRBD2. Trimming at V came to 5 bases and at J to 0 bases, leaving 13 bases not matched to a gene. This CDR3 has 18 amino acids. The V gene's germline CDR1 is PRHDT and CDR2 FYEKMQ (reference sequence). The CDR3 DNA follows: TGTGCCAGCAGCACCTGGCGGGAGCGGGGTTTCTCCTACAATGAGCAGTTCTTC. It encodes CASSTWRERGFSYNEQFF.

The J gene is TRBJ1-1, the V gene TRBV7-2; 8 bases are a match to TRBD1. The CDR3 consists of 14 residues. Germline values: CDR1 SGHTA, CDR2 FQGNSA. Germline trimming cut 5 bases from V and 3 bases from J; bases unmatched to any gene: 5. CDR3 amino acids: CASSPSGGHTEAFF. CDR3 in DNA: TGTGCCAGCAGCCCGTCAGGGGGCCACACTGAAGCTTTCTTT.

The CDR3 is CASSTHRPGQGTGNTIYF. DNA for the CDR3: TGTGCCAGCAGCACTCACCGTCCGGGACAGGGGACCGGAAACACCATATATTTT. The gene calls are TRBV7-2 and TRBJ1-3; 10 bases map to TRBD1. Losses at the gene ends were 5 bases for V and 4 bases for J; bases not matched to a gene: 14. The CDR3 length is 18 residues. Germline values: CDR1 SGHTA, CDR2 FQGNSA.

This clone was detected only once. The V call is TRBV4-3, the J call TRBJ2-5, with TRBD2 matching 9 bases. V shed 1 base, J shed 5 bases, and the junction held 8 bases outside the gene matches. From germline, CDR1 is LGHNA and CDR2 YSLEER. This CDR3 has 16 residues. The CDR3 bases are TGCGCCAGCAGCCAAGTTCAGGGACTAGCAGCGGAGACCCAGTACTTC. Translation gives CASSQVQGLAAETQYF.

The chain has TRBV15 and TRBJ2-2, with 13 nucleotides matching TRBD2. The CDR3 is 16 residues long. The V gene end was trimmed by 6 bases and the J gene end by 5 bases; junction bases not matched to a gene: 6. In germline, CDR1 is LNHNV, CDR2 YYDKDF (reference sequence). CDR3 sequence reads: CATRSLAGGETGELFF. Written as DNA, the CDR3 is TGTGCCACCAGATCACTAGCGGGAGGGGAGACCGGGGAGCTGTTTTTT.

The table lists this clone with a count of one. This chain uses TRBV18 with TRBJ2-7; 13 nucleotides match TRBD2. Germline V gene data show CDR1 as KGHSH and CDR2 as LQKENI. The V segment lost 2 bases and the J segment 3 bases; nucleotides outside the gene matches: 7. The CDR3 runs to 17 residues. In nucleotides, the CDR3 is TGTGCCAGCTCACCAACAAGGACTAGCGGGAGCGACTACGAGCAGTACTTC. It translates to CASSPTRTSGSDYEQYF.

The genes are TRBV13 and TRBJ2-7; possible D gene TRBD2, 6 bases. From germline, CDR1 is PRHDT and CDR2 FYEKMQ (reference sequence). This CDR3 comprises 14 residues. V was clipped by 2 bases and J by 3 bases, with 11 bases between them. The CDR3 DNA is TGTGCCAGCAGCTTACGAGCGGGTCGCTACGAGCAGTACTTC. Translation gives CASSLRAGRYEQYF.

V and J are TRBV2 and TRBJ2-3; TRBD2 agrees at 7 bases. Germline loops: CDR1 SNHLY, CDR2 FYNNEI. The V segment lost 6 bases and the J segment 2 bases; nucleotides outside the gene matches: 8. The CDR3 is 15 amino acids. CDR3 region: CASRERLAVTDTQYF. The CDR3 nucleotides read TGTGCCAGCAGGGAAAGACTAGCAGTCACAGATACGCAGTATTTT.

This clone was recorded once. V usage is TRBV27 and J usage is TRBJ2-1; D remains ambiguous. Germline CDR1 and CDR2: MNHEY and SMNVEV (reference sequence). The length of the CDR3 is 15 residues. The ends were cut back, 2 bases at V and 4 bases at J, with 12 bases in the middle. The CDR3 region is CASSLTALLYNEQFF. CDR3 DNA: TGTGCCAGCAGTTTAACAGCACTCTTATACAATGAGCAGTTCTTC.

The gene calls are TRBV27 and TRBJ2-1; the match to TRBD2 covers 12 bases. Germline CDR1 MNHEY, CDR2 SMNVEV (reference sequence). Germline trimming cut 6 bases from V and 6 bases from J; bases unmatched to any gene: 3. The CDR3 spans 14 residues. The CDR3 sequence is CASSRLAGVNEQFF. CDR3 bases: TGTGCCAGCAGCCGACTAGCGGGAGTCAATGAGCAGTTCTTC.

The gene calls are TRBV19 and TRBJ2-7; 7 bases are a match to TRBD2. Germline assignment: CDR1 LNHDA and CDR2 SQIVND (reference sequence). Trimming removed 5 bases from V and 2 bases from J; junction bases left unmatched: 9. This CDR3 region has 15 residues. DNA for the CDR3: TGTGCCAGTAGTTACCAAGCGGGGCATCCCTACGAGCAGTACTTC. Protein sequence: CASSYQAGHPYEQYF.

The chain combines TRBV6-5 with TRBJ2-5; weak D call: TRBD1 (6 bases). Judging by the DNA end, TRBJ2-7 fits better; the J call may be wrong. CDR1 is MNHEY and CDR2 is SVGAGI in the germline V gene. CDR3 length equals 15 residues. This chain's CDR3 is CASSYSSRGSHEQYF. CDR3 nucleotide sequence: TGTGCCAGCAGTTACTCGAGCAGGGGTAGTCACGAGCAGTACTTC.

The V and J genes are TRBV18 and TRBJ2-7; 9 bases agree with TRBD2. CDR1 and CDR2 from the germline V gene are KGHSH and LQKENI. The CDR3 is 16 amino acids. V dropped 2 bases and J dropped 3; count of bases not matched to a gene: 8. The CDR3 DNA reads as TGTGCCAGCTCACCAGGAAGCGGGAGGTCCGACTACGAGCAGTACTTC. Translated, it gives CASSPGSGRSDYEQYF.

The V call is TRBV9, the J call TRBJ2-7, with unresolved D. The CDR3 covers 13 residues. Per the germline V gene, CDR1 is SGDLS and CDR2 is YYNGEE. V was cut by 0 bases and J by 2 bases, with 6 bases left in between. CDR3 sequence: CASSVAPAYEQYF. The CDR3 region has the DNA TGTGCCAGCAGCGTAGCTCCAGCCTACGAGCAGTACTTC.

The rearrangement uses TRBV7-9 and TRBJ1-4; a weak D match, TRBD1 (5 bases). This CDR3 has 16 amino acids. CDR1 is SEHNR, CDR2 FQNEAQ, per germline (reference sequence). Trimming removed 1 base from V and 0 bases from J, with 9 bases in between. DNA of the CDR3: TGTGCCAGCAGCTTAGTGTCAGGGTCAACTAATGAAAAACTGTTTTTT. Translation gives CASSLVSGSTNEKLFF.

The genes are TRBV7-2 and TRBJ2-5; 10 nucleotides match TRBD2. J was trimmed by 6 bases and V by 1 base; bases with no gene match: 14. The CDR3 consists of 18 residues. Per the germline V gene, CDR1 is SGHTA and CDR2 is FQGNSA. The CDR3 coding sequence is TGTGCCAGCAGCTTAGAGGGGACTAGCGCCATACGGGGGAAGACCCAGTACTTC. This translates into CASSLEGTSAIRGKTQYF.

This chain connects TRBV20-1 to TRBJ2-7, with a possible D match to TRBD2 (6 bases). Germline V lookup: CDR1 DFQATT, CDR2 SNEGSKA (reference sequence). The CDR3 spans 11 residues. Trimming left V 5 bases short and J 4 bases short, with 9 bases between. CDR3 nucleotides: TGCAGTGCTCTGACTAGGTACGAGCAGTACTTC. Amino acids: CSALTRYEQYF.

The gene calls are TRBV28 and TRBJ1-5; D not resolved. V gave up 6 bases and J gave up 6 bases, with 15 bases separating them. The CDR3 has 14 amino acids. Germline assignment: CDR1 MDHEN and CDR2 SYDVKM. The CDR3 loop is CASSRSGSPQPQHF. CDR3 nucleotides: TGTGCCAGCAGCCGGTCGGGGTCACCTCAGCCCCAGCATTTT.

CDR3 sequence: CASSFGLALSGANVLTF. Written as DNA, the CDR3 is TGTGCCAGCAGTTTCGGACTAGCCCTCTCTGGGGCCAACGTCCTGACTTTC. The V call is TRBV28, the J call TRBJ2-6; TRBD2 matches at 8 bases. The V segment lost 3 bases and the J segment 0 bases; nucleotides outside the gene matches: 4. In germline, CDR1 is MDHEN, CDR2 SYDVKM. This CDR3 is built from 17 residues.

This chain joins TRBV6-1 and TRBJ2-7; D is possibly TRBD1 (5 bases). Trimming stripped 1 base from V and 2 bases from J, with 9 bases between. Germline assignment: CDR1 MNHNS and CDR2 SASEGT. This CDR3 is 14 amino acids long. The CDR3 nucleotides are TGTGCCAGCAGTGAAGAGGGGCCGACCTACGAGCAGTACTTC. This encodes CASSEEGPTYEQYF.

The chain has TRBV6-5 and TRBJ1-1, with D unresolved. V lost 4 bases and J lost 3, with 9 bases in between. The CDR3 sequence is 13 residues long. Germline CDR1 is MNHEY and CDR2 is SVGAGI. This CDR3 is CASSWAKDTEAFF. The CDR3 bases are TGTGCCAGCAGTTGGGCGAAGGACACTGAAGCTTTCTTT.